This TCR beta chain emerged from a study of T cells in Graves' hyperthyroidism and ophthalmopathy. Study-level findings and limits: Most expanded thyroid clonotypes above 0.001 recurred in blood.

This CDR3 spans 12 amino acids. The V end lost 3 bases, the J end lost 10 bases, and 12 bases lay between the germline ends. Regions amplified from RNA transcripts were the TCR beta CDR3 regions. The HTBI primer set drove a first-round RT-PCR of the TCR CDR3. Each CDR3 protein is one row after TCRdb ran MiXCR on the multiplex PCR reads. The sample gives approximately 500,000 distinct CDR3 sequences, approximately 44% of which show up once; approximately 8.4% is in the top ten. The authors deemed Graves' hyperthyroidism stable absent ophthalmopathy progression within 18 months. Each patient was aged 18 to 65 and had newly diagnosed hyperthyroidism of under 2 months' duration. Patients having uncontrolled infection, another autoimmune disease, pregnancy or lactation were not included. Concerning this clonotype: Its antigen is as yet unknown.

The sample was peripheral blood or thyroid tissue (not recorded which). This sequence joins TRBV12-3 or TRBV12-4 and TRBJ1-2; D gene unclear. The TCR sequence derives from a woman between 18 and 29 years old with Graves' hyperthyroidism. In DNA, the CDR3 is TGTGCCAGCAGTTTTACGCGGGAAGCCTACACCTTC. This translates into CASSFTREAYTF.